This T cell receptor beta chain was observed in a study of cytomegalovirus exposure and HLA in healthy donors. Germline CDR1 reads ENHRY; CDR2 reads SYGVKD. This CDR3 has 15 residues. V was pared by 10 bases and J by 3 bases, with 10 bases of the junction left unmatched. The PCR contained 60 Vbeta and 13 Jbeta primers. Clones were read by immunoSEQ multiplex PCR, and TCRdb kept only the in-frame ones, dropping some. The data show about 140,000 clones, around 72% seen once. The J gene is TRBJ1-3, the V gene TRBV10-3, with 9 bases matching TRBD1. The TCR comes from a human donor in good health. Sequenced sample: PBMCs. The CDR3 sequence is CATKTGGANGNTIYF. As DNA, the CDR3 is TGTGCCACCAAAACAGGGGGCGCGAATGGAAACACCATATATTTT.